This T cell receptor beta chain is drawn from a study of shared clonotypes between healthy human individuals. Background on the study: Donor ages ranged 18 to 49 years: two women, a few men. Broader study findings: Relative to their counterparts shared across all four donors, non-shared clonotypes exhibited diminished generation probabilities.

CDR3 length equals 17 residues. The V gene lost 0 bases and the J gene lost 5 bases, with 18 bases spanning the gap. Germline V lookup: CDR1 SGHRS, CDR2 YFSETQ. The naive CD8 subset, CD45RO-negative cells positively selected for CCR7, excluded terminally differentiated effector memory CD45RA+ cells. The authors split each subset's genomic DNA evenly across several immunoSEQ plates. The repertoire was sequenced with immunoSEQ multiplex PCR; TCRdb's copy has only in-frame clones and lacks some. Altogether roughly 2 million clones are present, about 94% being singletons, with the ten largest covering 1% to 1.3%. This clone was seen only once. Its target is not known.

This rearrangement joins TRBV5-1 to TRBJ2-1, with D possibly matching TRBD2 (5 bases). This TCR derives from a man aged 18 to 35 in good health. Specimen: naive CD8+ T cells sorted from blood. CDR3 DNA: TGCGCCAGCAGCTTGGTTACCGGTCTAGCCTATAACAATGAGCAGTTCTTC. It yields the protein CASSLVTGLAYNNEQFF. Based on the CDR3 plus reference TRBV5-1 and TRBJ2-1, the full variable domain is KAGVTQTPRYLIKTRGQQVTLSCSPISGHRSVSWYQQTPGQGLQFLFEYFSETQRNKGNFPGRFSGRQFSNSRSEMNVSTLELGDSALYLCASSLVTGLAYNNEQFFGPGTRLTVL.